The entry that follows covers one TCR beta chain sequence. J lost 9 bases, V lost 1 base, and 6 bases had no gene match. CDR3 size: 15 residues. Germline assignment: CDR1 MDHEN and CDR2 SYDVKM. Treatment noted: roughly 18 received Ad26.COV2.S at low or high dose, single or two shots; 5 received placebo; per-sample allocation not given. Material that was analyzed had been drawn on day 63 after the first vaccine or placebo injection. This sample was included in a study of Ad26.COV2.S vaccination and SARS-CoV-2 variants. Measured with immunoSEQ multiplex PCR; TCRdb has only the in-frame clones, and not every one. Of 300,000 to 350,000 clones in the sample, about 90% are singletons; the top ten hold around 5%.

The sequence came from a person between 18 and 65 years old who received the Ad26.COV2.S COVID-19 vaccine or a placebo. This rearrangement joins TRBV28 to TRBJ1-2; 12 bases match TRBD1. Specimen: peripheral blood, collected in a trial of Ad26.COV2.S vaccine versus placebo. In nucleotides, the CDR3 is TGTGCCAGCAGTTTATTTGGGACAGGGGGCTTAAGCTACACCTTC. It codes for CASSLFGTGGLSYTF.